This TCR beta chain was retrieved from a study of control samples from healthy donors and cancer patients. In this sample, this clone turned up a few times. Trimming removed 6 bases at V and 5 bases at J, with 11 bases between. Germline V lookup: CDR1 SEHNR, CDR2 FQNEAQ (reference sequence). The CDR3 totals 12 residues. Here immunoSEQ multiplex PCR was the method, and the copy in TCRdb shows in-frame clones only, minus some. The sample carries hundreds of thousands of clones, more than 65% recorded once. The receptor's source is an older woman with lung cancer. This chain connects TRBV7-9 to TRBJ2-7; TRBD1 is a possible D gene (5 bases). The sample was PBMCs. The CDR3 DNA follows: TGTGCCAGCAGTCGGACACAGAACGAGCAGTACTTC. Encoded protein: CASSRTQNEQYF.